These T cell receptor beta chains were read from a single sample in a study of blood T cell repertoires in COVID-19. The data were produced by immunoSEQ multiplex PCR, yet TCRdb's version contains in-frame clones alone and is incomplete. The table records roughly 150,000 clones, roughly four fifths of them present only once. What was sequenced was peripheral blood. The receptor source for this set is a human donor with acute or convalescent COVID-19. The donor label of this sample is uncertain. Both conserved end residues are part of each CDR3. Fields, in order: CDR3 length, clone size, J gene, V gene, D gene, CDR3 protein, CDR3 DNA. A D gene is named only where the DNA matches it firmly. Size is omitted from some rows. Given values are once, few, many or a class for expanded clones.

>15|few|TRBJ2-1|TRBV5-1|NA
CASSLLGTLYNEQFF
TGCGCCAGCAGCTTGCTGGGGACTCTCTACAATGAGCAGTTCTTC
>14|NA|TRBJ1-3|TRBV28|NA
CASSAGTFGNTIYF
TGTGCCAGCAGTGCCGGGACATTTGGAAACACCATATATTTT
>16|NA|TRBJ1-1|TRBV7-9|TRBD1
CASSLSTTGGNTEAFF
TGTGCCAGCAGCTTATCGACGACAGGGGGGAACACTGAAGCTTTCTTT
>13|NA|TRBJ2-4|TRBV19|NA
CASSLGLQNIQYF
TGTGCCAGTAGTCTAGGACTACAAAACATTCAGTACTTC
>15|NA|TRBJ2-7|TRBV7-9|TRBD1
CASSPQGARAYEQYF
TGTGCCAGCAGCCCCCAGGGGGCGAGGGCCTACGAGCAGTACTTC
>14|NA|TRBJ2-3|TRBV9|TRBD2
CASALSGDTDTQYF
TGTGCCAGCGCCTTAAGCGGGGACACAGATACGCAGTATTTT
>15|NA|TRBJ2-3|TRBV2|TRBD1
CASSAPDRGTDTQYF
TGTGCCAGCAGTGCCCCGGACAGGGGAACAGATACGCAGTATTTT
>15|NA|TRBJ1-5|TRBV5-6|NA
CASSPAGQGNQPQHF
TGTGCCAGCAGCCCGGCCGGCCAGGGGAATCAGCCCCAGCATTTT
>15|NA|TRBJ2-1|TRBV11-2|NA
CASSLDRTTDNEQFF
TGTGCCAGCAGCTTAGATAGGACAACTGACAATGAGCAGTTCTTC
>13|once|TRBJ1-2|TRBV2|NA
CAGGGASGHGYTF
TGTGCCGGGGGAGGGGCCTCAGGCCATGGCTACACCTTC
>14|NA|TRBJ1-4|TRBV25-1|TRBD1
CASRKQGALEKLFF
TGTGCCAGCAGGAAACAGGGGGCTTTGGAAAAACTGTTTTTT
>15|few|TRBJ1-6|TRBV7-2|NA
CASSLGNSQNSPLHF
TGTGCCAGCAGCTTAGGTAACAGCCAAAATTCACCCCTCCACTTT